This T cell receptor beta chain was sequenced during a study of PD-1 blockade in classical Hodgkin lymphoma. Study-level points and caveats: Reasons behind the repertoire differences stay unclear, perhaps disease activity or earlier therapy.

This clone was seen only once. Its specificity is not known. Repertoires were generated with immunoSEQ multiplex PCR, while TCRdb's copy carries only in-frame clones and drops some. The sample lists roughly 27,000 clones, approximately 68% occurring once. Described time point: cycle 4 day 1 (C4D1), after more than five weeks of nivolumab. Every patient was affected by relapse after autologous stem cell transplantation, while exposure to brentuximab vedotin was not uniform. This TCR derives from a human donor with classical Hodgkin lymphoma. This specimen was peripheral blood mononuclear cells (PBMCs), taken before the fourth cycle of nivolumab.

CDR3 region: CASTQGSEAFF. The DNA of the CDR3 is TGTGCCAGCACCCAGGGGTCTGAAGCTTTCTTT. The V call is TRBV6-5, the J call TRBJ1-1; D may be TRBD1 (6 bases). The CDR3 spans 11 residues. Germline CDR1 is MNHEY and CDR2 is SVGAGI. V was pared by 7 bases and J by 6 bases, with 9 bases between.